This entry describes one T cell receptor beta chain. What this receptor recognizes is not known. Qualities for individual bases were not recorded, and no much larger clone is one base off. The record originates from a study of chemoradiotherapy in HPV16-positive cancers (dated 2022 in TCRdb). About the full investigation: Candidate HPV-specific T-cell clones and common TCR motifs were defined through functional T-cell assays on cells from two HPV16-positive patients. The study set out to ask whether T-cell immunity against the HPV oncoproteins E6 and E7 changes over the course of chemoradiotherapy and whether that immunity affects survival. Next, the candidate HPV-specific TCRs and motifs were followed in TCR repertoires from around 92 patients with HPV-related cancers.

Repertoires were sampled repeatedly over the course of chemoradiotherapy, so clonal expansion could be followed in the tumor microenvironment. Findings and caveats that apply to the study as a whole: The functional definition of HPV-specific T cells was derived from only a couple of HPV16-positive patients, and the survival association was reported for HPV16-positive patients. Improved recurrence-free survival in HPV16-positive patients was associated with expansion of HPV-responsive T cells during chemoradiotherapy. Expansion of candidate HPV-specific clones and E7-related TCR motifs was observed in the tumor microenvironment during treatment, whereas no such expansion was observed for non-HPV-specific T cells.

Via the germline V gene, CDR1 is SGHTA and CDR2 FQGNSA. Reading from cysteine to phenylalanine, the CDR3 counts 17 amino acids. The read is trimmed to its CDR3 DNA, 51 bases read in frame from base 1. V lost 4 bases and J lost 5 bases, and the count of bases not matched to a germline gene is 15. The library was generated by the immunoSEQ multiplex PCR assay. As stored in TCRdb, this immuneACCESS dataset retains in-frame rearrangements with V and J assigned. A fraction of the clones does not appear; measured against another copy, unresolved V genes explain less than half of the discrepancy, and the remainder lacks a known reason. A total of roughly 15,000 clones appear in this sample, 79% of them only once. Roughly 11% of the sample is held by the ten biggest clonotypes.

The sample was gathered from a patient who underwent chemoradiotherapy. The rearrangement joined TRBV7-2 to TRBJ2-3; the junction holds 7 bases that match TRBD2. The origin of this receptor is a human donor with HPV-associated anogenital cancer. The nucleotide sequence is TGTGCCAGCAGCTGGACCGGGACTACCCACCGGGAAGATACGCAGTATTTT. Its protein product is CASSWTGTTHREDTQYF.